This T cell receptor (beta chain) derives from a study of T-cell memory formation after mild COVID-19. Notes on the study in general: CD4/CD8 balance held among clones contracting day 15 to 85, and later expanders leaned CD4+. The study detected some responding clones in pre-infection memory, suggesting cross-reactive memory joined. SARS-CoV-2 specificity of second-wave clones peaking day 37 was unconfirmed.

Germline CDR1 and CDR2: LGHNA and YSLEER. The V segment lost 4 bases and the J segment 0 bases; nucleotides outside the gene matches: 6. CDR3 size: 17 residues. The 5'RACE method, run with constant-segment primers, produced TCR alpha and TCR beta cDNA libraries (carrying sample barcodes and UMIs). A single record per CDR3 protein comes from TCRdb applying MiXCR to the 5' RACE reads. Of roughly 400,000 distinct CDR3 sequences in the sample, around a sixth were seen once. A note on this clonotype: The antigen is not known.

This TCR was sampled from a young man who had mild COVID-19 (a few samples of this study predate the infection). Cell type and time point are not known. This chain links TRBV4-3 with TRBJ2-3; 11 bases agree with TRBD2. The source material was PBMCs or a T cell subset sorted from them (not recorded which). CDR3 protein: CASSPGLAVESTDTQYF. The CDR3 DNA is TGCGCCAGCAGCCCGGGACTAGCGGTTGAGAGCACAGATACGCAGTATTTT.